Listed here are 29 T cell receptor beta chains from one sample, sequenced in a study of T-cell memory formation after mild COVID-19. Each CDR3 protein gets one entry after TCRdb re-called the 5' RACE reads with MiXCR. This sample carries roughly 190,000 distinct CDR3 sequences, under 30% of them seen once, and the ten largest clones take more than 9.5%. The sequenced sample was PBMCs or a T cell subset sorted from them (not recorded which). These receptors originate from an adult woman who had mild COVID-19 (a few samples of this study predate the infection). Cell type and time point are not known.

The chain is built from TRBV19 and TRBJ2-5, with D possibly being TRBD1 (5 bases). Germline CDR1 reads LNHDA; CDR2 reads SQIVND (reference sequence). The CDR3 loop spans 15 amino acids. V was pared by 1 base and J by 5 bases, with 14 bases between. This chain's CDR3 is CASSIGQTRSETQYF. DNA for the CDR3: TGTGCCAGTAGTATAGGACAGACCCGATCGGAGACCCAGTACTTC. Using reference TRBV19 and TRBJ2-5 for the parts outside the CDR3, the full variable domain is DGGITQSPKYLFRKEGQNVTLSCEQNLNHDAMYWYRQDPGQGLRLIYYSQIVNDFQKGDIAEGYSVSREKKESFPLTVTSAQKNPTAFYLCASSIGQTRSETQYFGPGTRLLVL.

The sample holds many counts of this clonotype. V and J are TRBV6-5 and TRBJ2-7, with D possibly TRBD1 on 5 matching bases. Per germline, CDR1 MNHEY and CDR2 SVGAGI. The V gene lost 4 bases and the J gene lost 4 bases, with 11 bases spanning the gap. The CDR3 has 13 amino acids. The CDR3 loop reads CASSFLQGYEQYF. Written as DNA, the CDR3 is TGTGCCAGCAGTTTCCTTCAGGGTTACGAGCAGTACTTC.

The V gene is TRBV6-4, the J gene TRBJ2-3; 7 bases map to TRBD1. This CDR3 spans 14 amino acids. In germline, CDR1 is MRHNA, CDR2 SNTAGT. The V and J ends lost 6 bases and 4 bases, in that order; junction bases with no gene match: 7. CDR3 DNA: TGTGCCAGCAGCCCCGACAGGGCTTCAGATACGCAGTATTTT. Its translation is CASSPDRASDTQYF.

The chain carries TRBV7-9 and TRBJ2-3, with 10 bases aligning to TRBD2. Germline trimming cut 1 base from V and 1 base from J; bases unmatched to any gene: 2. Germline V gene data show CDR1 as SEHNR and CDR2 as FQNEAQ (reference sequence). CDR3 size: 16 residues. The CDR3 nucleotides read TGTGCCAGCAGCTTAGATGGGACTAGCGGCACAGATACGCAGTATTTT. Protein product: CASSLDGTSGTDTQYF.

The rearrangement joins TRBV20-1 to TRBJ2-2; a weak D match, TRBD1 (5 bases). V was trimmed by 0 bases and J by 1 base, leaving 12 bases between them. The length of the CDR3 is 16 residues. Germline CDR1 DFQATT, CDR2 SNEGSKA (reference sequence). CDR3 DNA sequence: TGCAGTGCTAGAGACGGACATTCCTTGAACACCGGGGAGCTGTTTTTT. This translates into CSARDGHSLNTGELFF.

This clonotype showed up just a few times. The CDR3 bases are TGTGCCACCAGCAGAGATGGGCGGCCCCAGCATTTT. This codes for CATSRDGRPQHF. This rearrangement joins TRBV15 to TRBJ1-5; D uncertain. This CDR3 has 12 amino acids. Germline loops: CDR1 LNHNV, CDR2 YYDKDF (reference sequence). Trimming took off 0 bases at V and 9 bases at J, with 6 bases between the two ends.

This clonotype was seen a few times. The CDR3 region is CASSQPGDSGANVLTF. Here the CDR3 DNA reads TGTGCCAGCAGCCAACCGGGAGACTCTGGGGCCAACGTCCTGACTTTC. The chain employs TRBV3-1 and TRBJ2-6, with D possibly matching TRBD2 (6 bases). Trimming took off 2 bases at V and 0 bases at J, with 8 bases between the two ends. CDR1 and CDR2 from the germline V gene are LGHDT and YNNKEL (reference sequence). The CDR3 runs 16 residues.

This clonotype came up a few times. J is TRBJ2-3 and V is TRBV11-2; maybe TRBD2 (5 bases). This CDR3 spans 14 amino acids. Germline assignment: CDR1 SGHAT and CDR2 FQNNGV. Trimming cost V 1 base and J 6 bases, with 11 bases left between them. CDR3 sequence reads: CASSLGTATDTQYF. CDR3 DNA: TGTGCCAGCAGCTTAGGGACTGCCACGGATACGCAGTATTTT.

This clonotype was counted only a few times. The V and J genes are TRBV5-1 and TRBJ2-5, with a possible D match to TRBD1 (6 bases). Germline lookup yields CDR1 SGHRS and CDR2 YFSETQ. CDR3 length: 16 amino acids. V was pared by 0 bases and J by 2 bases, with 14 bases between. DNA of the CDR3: TGCGCCAGCAGCTTGGTTGGAGGAGGACAGCAAGAGACCCAGTACTTC. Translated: CASSLVGGGQQETQYF.

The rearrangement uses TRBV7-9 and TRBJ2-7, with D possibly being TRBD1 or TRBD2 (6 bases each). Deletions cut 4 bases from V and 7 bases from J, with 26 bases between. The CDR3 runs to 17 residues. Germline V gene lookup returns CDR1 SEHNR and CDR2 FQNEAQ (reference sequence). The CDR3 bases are TGTGCCAGCAGCTCAACCACGCCCGAGGAGGGGGGTATTGAGCAGTACTTC. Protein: CASSSTTPEEGGIEQYF.

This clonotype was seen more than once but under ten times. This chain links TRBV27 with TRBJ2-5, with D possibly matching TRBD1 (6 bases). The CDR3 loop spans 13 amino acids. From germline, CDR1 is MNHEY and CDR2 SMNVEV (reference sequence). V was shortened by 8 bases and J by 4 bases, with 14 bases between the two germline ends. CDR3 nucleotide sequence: TGTGCCAGCCGTCCACTAGGGGGAGAGACCCAGTACTTC. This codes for CASRPLGGETQYF.

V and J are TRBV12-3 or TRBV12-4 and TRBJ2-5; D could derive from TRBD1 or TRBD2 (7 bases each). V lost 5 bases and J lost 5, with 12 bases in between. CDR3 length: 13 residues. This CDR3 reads CASSRGGGETQYF. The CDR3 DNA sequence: TGTGCCAGCAGTCGGGGAGGGGGCGAGACCCAGTACTTC.

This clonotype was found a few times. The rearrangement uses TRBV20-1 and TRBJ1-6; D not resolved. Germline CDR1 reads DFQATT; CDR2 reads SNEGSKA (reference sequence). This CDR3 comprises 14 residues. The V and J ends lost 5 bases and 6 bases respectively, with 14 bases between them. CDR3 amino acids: CSAPLSISNSPLHF. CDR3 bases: TGCAGTGCTCCCCTTAGCATTTCTAATTCACCCCTCCACTTT.

The CDR3 bases are TGTGCCAGCGGATTGGAGACCCAGTACTTC. It yields the protein CASGLETQYF. The chain joins TRBV6-5 to TRBJ2-5; D is ambiguous. CDR1 is MNHEY and CDR2 is SVGAGI in the germline V gene. Trimming left V 8 bases short and J 5 bases short, with 6 bases between. This CDR3 spans 10 amino acids.

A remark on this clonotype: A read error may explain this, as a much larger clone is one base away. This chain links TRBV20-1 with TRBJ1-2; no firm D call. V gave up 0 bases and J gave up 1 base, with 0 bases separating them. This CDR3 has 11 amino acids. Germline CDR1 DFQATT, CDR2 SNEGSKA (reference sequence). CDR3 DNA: TGCAGTGCTAGAGATAACTATGGCTACACCTTC. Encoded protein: CSARDNYGYTF.

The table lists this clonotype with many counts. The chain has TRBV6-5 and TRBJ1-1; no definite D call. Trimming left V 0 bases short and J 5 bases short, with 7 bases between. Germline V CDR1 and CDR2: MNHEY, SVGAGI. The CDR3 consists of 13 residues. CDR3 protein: CASSYSGATEAFF. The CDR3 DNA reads TGTGCCAGCAGTTACTCGGGAGCTACTGAAGCTTTCTTT.

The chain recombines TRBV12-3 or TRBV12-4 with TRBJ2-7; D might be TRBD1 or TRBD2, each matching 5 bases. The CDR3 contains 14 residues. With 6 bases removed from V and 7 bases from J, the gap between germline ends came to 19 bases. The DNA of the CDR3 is TGTGCCAGCAGCCCTCCGGGACCACGGAGGGAGCAGTACTTC. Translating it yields CASSPPGPRREQYF.

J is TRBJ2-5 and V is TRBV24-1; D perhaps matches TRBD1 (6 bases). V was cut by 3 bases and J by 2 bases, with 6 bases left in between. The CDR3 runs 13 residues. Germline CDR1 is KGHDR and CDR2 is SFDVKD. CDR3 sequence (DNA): TGTGCCACCAGTGATGGACAGCAAGAGACCCAGTACTTC. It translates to CATSDGQQETQYF.

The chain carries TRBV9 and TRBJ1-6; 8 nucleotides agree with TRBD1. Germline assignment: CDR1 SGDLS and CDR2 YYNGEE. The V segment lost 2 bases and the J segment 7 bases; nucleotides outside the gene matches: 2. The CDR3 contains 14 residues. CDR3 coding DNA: TGTGCCAGCAGCGTGACAGGGGCGAATTCACCCCTCCACTTT. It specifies CASSVTGANSPLHF.

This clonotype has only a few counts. The DNA of the CDR3 is TGCGCCAGCAGCTACCTAGCGCGGGCGGTGGAGACCCAGTACTTC. It yields the protein CASSYLARAVETQYF. The chain is built from TRBV5-1 and TRBJ2-5, with D possibly matching TRBD2 (6 bases). Germline V gene lookup returns CDR1 SGHRS and CDR2 YFSETQ. CDR3 size: 15 residues. V was shortened by 3 bases and J by 5 bases, with 17 bases between the two germline ends.

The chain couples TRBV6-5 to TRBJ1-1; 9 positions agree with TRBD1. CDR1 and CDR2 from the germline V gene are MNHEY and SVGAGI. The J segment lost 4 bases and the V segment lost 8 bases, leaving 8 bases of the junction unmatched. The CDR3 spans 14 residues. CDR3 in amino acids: CASLQGAWSTEAFF. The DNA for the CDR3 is TGTGCCAGCCTACAGGGGGCTTGGTCCACTGAAGCTTTCTTT.

The CDR3 reads CASTRGGAPGYTF. CDR3 DNA sequence: TGTGCCAGCACCCGAGGGGGGGCGCCTGGCTACACCTTC. The chain uses TRBV12-3 or TRBV12-4 and TRBJ1-2; D may be TRBD1 (6 bases). CDR3 size: 13 residues. V was cut by 7 bases and J by 7 bases, with 16 bases left in between.

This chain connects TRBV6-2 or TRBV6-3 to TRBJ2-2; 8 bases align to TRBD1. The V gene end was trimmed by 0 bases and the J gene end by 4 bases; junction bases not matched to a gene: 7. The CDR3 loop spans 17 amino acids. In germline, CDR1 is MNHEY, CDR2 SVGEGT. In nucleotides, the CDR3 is TGTGCCAGCAGTTACTCTTGGACAGGGAAAGGCACCGGGGAGCTGTTTTTT. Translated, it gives CASSYSWTGKGTGELFF.

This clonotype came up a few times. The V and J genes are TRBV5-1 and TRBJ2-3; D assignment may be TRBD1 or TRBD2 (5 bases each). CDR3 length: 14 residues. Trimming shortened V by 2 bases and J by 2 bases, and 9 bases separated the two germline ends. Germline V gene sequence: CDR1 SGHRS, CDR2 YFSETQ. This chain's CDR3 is CASSLGENTDTQYF. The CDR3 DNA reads TGCGCCAGCAGCTTAGGGGAGAACACAGATACGCAGTATTTT. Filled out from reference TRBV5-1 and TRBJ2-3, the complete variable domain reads KAGVTQTPRYLIKTRGQQVTLSCSPISGHRSVSWYQQTPGQGLQFLFEYFSETQRNKGNFPGRFSGRQFSNSRSEMNVSTLELGDSALYLCASSLGENTDTQYFGPGTRLTVL.

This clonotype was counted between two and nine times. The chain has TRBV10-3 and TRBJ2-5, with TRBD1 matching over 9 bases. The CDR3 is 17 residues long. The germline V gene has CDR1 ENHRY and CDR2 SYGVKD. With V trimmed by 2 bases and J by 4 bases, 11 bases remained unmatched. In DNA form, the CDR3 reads TGTGCCATCAGTGAGCCGTCGGGGACAGGGTTTGGAGAGACCCAGTACTTC. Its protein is CAISEPSGTGFGETQYF.

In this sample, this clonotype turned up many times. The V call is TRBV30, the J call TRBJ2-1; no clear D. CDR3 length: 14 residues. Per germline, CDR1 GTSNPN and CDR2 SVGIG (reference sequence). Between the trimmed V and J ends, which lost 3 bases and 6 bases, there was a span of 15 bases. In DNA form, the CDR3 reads TGTGCCTGGAGGGCCCTCGGACGGACCAATGAGCAGTTCTTC. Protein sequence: CAWRALGRTNEQFF. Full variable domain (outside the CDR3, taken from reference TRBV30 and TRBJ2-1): SQTIHQWPATLVQPVGSPLSLECTVEGTSNPNLYWYRQAAGRGLQLLFYSVGIGQISSEVPQNLSASRPQDRQFILSSKKLLLSDSGFYLCAWRALGRTNEQFFGPGTRLTVL.

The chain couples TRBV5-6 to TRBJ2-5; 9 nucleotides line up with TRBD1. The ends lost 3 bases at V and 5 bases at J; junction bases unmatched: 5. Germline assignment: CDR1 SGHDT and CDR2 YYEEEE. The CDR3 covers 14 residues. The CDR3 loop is CASSWGQGMETQYF. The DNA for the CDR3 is TGTGCCAGCAGCTGGGGACAGGGAATGGAGACCCAGTACTTC.

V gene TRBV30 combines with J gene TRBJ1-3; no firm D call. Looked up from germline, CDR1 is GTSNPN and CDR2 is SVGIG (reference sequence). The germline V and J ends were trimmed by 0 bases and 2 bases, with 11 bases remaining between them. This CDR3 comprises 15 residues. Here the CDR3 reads CAWSVGQSAGNTIYF. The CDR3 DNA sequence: TGTGCCTGGAGTGTAGGGCAGTCCGCTGGAAACACCATATATTTT.

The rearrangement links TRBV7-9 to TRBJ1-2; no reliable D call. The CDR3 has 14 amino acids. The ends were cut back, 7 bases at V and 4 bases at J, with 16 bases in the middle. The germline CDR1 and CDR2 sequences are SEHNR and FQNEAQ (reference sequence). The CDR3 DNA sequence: TGTGCCAGCACTCTAGAGGGCCTTGGCTATGGCTACACCTTC. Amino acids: CASTLEGLGYGYTF. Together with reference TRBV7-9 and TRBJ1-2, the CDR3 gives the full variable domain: DTGVSQNPRHKITKRGQNVTFRCDPISEHNRLYWYRQTLGQGPEFLTYFQNEAQLEKSRLLSDRFSAERPKGSFSTLEIQRTEQGDSAMYLCASTLEGLGYGYTFGSGTRLTVV.